These 22 T cell receptor beta chains were sequenced from one sample in a study of Graves' ophthalmopathy and Graves' hyperthyroidism (dated by TCRdb to between 2017 and 2018). The reads were generated on an Illumina HiSeq 2000. For repertoire sequencing, the TCR beta CDR3 regions were amplified from RNA transcripts. The first round was an RT-PCR using HTBI primers with the Qiagen OneStep RT-PCR kit, and this first round was followed by a second-round multiplex PCR, then size selection and purification. In-frame beta chains were kept once TCRdb had trimmed the public reads at Q25 with fastp and called clones with MiXCR. Each CDR3 protein gets just one entry, which takes the most common genes and DNA from the rows behind it. The sample table records 230,000 or so distinct CDR3 sequences; less than 55% of these occur just once. Clones ranked in the top ten supply approximately 51% of the sample. Material for sequencing was peripheral blood. The receptor source for this set is an adult man with Graves' ophthalmopathy.

The rearrangement links TRBV5-4 to TRBJ2-5; the D is unclear. Trimming cost V 1 base and J 1 base, with 5 bases left between them. CDR1 and CDR2 from the germline V gene are SGHNT and YYREEE (reference sequence). The CDR3 length is 13 residues. The CDR3 here is CASSLNTQETQYF. CDR3 nucleotides: TGTGCCAGCAGCTTGAACACCCAAGAGACCCAGTACTTC.

This clonotype was seen ten or more times. J is TRBJ1-2 and V is TRBV11-2; D uncertain. This CDR3 is built from 12 residues. Trimming took 5 bases from V and 4 from J, leaving 8 bases between them. Germline V CDR1 and CDR2: SGHAT, FQNNGV. CDR3 bases: TGTGCCAGCAGCCCGGACGTCTATGGCTACACCTTC. Encoded protein: CASSPDVYGYTF.

The CDR3 sequence is CASSSRITGDEAFF. DNA for the CDR3: TGTGCCAGCAGCTCACGAATAACAGGTGATGAAGCTTTCTTT. The chain recombines TRBV9 with TRBJ1-1, with D possibly being TRBD1 (5 bases). Germline V CDR1 and CDR2: SGDLS, YYNGEE. CDR3 size: 14 residues. V was pared by 4 bases and J by 7 bases, with 17 bases between.

The gene calls are TRBV25-1 and TRBJ1-2, with D maybe TRBD1 (5 bases). The CDR3 runs 15 residues. Germline CDR1 reads MGHDK; CDR2 reads SYGVNS. V was clipped by 5 bases and J by 4 bases, with 17 bases between them. In DNA form, the CDR3 reads TGTGCCAGCAGTTTGCGGGGTGGGGGGGGCTATGGCTACACCTTC. Translation gives CASSLRGGGGYGYTF.

The chain employs TRBV4-2 and TRBJ2-5; TRBD2 agrees at 10 bases. J gave up 0 bases and V 5 bases, and 3 bases lay outside the gene matches. The CDR3 has 15 amino acids. Germline V lookup: CDR1 LGHNA, CDR2 YNFKEQ. The DNA for the CDR3 is TGTGCCAGCAGCAGAGCGGGGGGGTACCAAGAGACCCAGTACTTC. Translating it yields CASSRAGGYQETQYF.

The CDR3 DNA is TGTGCCAGCAGCTTAGGCAGGGCGGGCACCGGGGAGCTGTTTTTT. This translates into CASSLGRAGTGELFF. The chain links TRBV7-2 to TRBJ2-2; D is perhaps TRBD1 or TRBD2 (5 bases each). V was shortened by 1 base and J by 4 bases, with 10 bases between the two germline ends. Germline V gene sequence: CDR1 SGHTA, CDR2 FQGNSA. The CDR3 runs to 15 residues.

This clonotype was counted once. J is TRBJ2-7 and V is TRBV14; TRBD1 is a possible D gene (5 bases). Germline V CDR1 and CDR2: SGHDN, FVKESK. V lost 0 bases and J 3 bases, leaving 12 bases between the germline ends. The CDR3 length is 15 residues. CDR3 loop: CASSQDMGRDYEQYF. In DNA form, the CDR3 reads TGTGCCAGCAGCCAAGATATGGGCAGGGACTACGAGCAGTACTTC.

This chain joins TRBV7-9 and TRBJ2-7; D unresolved. The CDR3 spans 16 residues. The V and J ends lost 5 bases and 2 bases respectively, with 19 bases between them. The germline gives CDR1 SEHNR, CDR2 FQNEAQ (reference sequence). The CDR3 loop reads CASSNQPVRSPYEQYF. CDR3 DNA: TGTGCCAGCAGCAACCAACCCGTCAGGAGTCCCTACGAGCAGTACTTC.

This chain joins TRBV19 and TRBJ2-5; 10 bases map to TRBD2. The germline CDR1 and CDR2 sequences are LNHDA and SQIVND (reference sequence). The CDR3 is 16 residues long. Losses at the gene ends were 0 bases for V and 4 bases for J; bases not matched to a gene: 5. CDR3 protein: CASSIDTSGVRETQYF. CDR3 DNA sequence: TGTGCCAGTAGTATAGATACTAGCGGGGTAAGAGAGACCCAGTACTTC.

The chain uses TRBV9 and TRBJ1-1; perhaps TRBD1 as D (5 bases). The length of the CDR3 is 13 residues. Trimming cost V 0 bases and J 7 bases, with 10 bases left between them. Per germline, CDR1 SGDLS and CDR2 YYNGEE. In DNA form, the CDR3 reads TGTGCCAGCAGCGTAGGACAGACCATTGAAGCTTTCTTT. Protein: CASSVGQTIEAFF. Combining the CDR3 with reference TRBV9 and TRBJ1-1 gives the whole variable domain DSGVTQTPKHLITATGQRVTLRCSPRSGDLSVYWYQQSLDQGLQFLIQYYNGEERAKGNILERFSAQQFPDLHSELNLSSLELGDSALYFCASSVGQTIEAFFGQGTRLTVV.

This chain uses TRBV6-5 with TRBJ2-5; 8 nucleotides align to TRBD2. Losses at the gene ends were 6 bases for V and 5 bases for J; bases not matched to a gene: 11. The CDR3 extends over 15 amino acids. CDR1 and CDR2 from the germline V gene are MNHEY and SVGAGI. The CDR3 here is CASRQLAGGAETQYF. CDR3 sequence (DNA): TGTGCCAGCAGACAGCTAGCGGGCGGCGCGGAGACCCAGTACTTC.

V and J are TRBV7-2 and TRBJ2-7; D is perhaps TRBD2 (5 bases). Trimming removed 3 bases at V and 1 base at J, with 10 bases between. The CDR3 length is 14 residues. Germline lookup yields CDR1 SGHTA and CDR2 FQGNSA. The CDR3 protein is CASSLAGFSYEQYF. CDR3 nucleotide sequence: TGTGCCAGCAGCTTGGCGGGCTTTTCCTACGAGCAGTACTTC.

This clonotype has only a few counts. The chain uses TRBV7-9 and TRBJ2-2, with a possible D match to TRBD1 (6 bases). This CDR3 comprises 16 residues. In germline, CDR1 is SEHNR, CDR2 FQNEAQ (reference sequence). The V gene lost 5 bases and the J gene lost 4 bases, with 17 bases spanning the gap. CDR3 in DNA: TGTGCCAGCAGCCCGGAGGACAGACGAAGCACCGGGGAGCTGTTTTTT. This translates into CASSPEDRRSTGELFF.

This clonotype was seen only a few times. V and J are TRBV10-3 and TRBJ2-7; the D is unclear. This CDR3 is 16 amino acids long. Germline V gene data show CDR1 as ENHRY and CDR2 as SYGVKD. V was clipped by 3 bases and J by 4 bases, with 19 bases between them. The CDR3 reads CAISDVSGPRSYEQYF. DNA for the CDR3: TGTGCCATCAGTGACGTGTCCGGCCCTAGATCTTACGAGCAGTACTTC.

The chain is built from TRBV2 and TRBJ2-2; 7 bases agree with TRBD2. Germline CDR1 SNHLY, CDR2 FYNNEI. V was clipped by 7 bases and J by 2 bases; unmatched bases: 7. This CDR3 is built from 15 residues. The CDR3 here is CASNRLAVNTGELFF. The CDR3 nucleotides read TGTGCCAGCAACCGACTAGCCGTTAACACCGGGGAGCTGTTTTTT. The variable domain in full, completed from reference TRBV2 and TRBJ2-2, reads EPEVTQTPSHQVTQMGQEVILRCVPISNHLYFYWYRQILGQKVEFLVSFYNNEISEKSEIFDDQFSVERPDGSNFTLKIRSTKLEDSAMYFCASNRLAVNTGELFFGEGSRLTVL.

The chain has TRBV5-8 and TRBJ2-5; 9 bases fit TRBD2. This CDR3 contains 16 residues. Germline CDR1 is SGHTS and CDR2 is YDEGEE. The trim removed 1 base at V and 7 bases at J, leaving 11 bases unmatched. The CDR3 bases are TGTGCCAGCAGCTTGAGTGCGGGAGGGCCAGGTCTGACCCAGTACTTC. The encoded protein is CASSLSAGGPGLTQYF.

This sequence joins TRBV5-5 and TRBJ1-5, with 8 bases aligning to TRBD1. With V trimmed by 2 bases and J by 5 bases, 6 bases remained unmatched. This CDR3 is built from 15 residues. The germline gives CDR1 SGHKS, CDR2 YYEKEE (reference sequence). The CDR3 sequence is CASSFAGQGHQPQHF. The CDR3 nucleotides read TGTGCCAGCAGCTTTGCCGGACAGGGACATCAGCCCCAGCATTTT.

This clonotype has more than one count but fewer than ten. This rearrangement joins TRBV9 to TRBJ2-7, with TRBD2 matching over 16 bases. The CDR3 runs 13 residues. V lost 4 bases to trimming and J lost 12 bases; unmatched junction nucleotides: 4. CDR1 is SGDLS, CDR2 YYNGEE, per germline. The CDR3 DNA sequence: TGTGCCAGCAGCCCCGGGACTAGCGGGGGGGTGTACTTC. This sequence encodes CASSPGTSGGVYF.

The V call is TRBV7-2, the J call TRBJ1-1; no firm D call. The CDR3 is made up of 11 amino acids. V was clipped by 1 base and J by 7 bases, with 4 bases between them. Germline V gives CDR1 SGHTA, CDR2 FQGNSA. The CDR3: CASSLGLEAFF. CDR3 sequence (DNA): TGTGCCAGCAGCTTAGGACTTGAAGCTTTCTTT.

V is TRBV10-3 and J is TRBJ1-1; D remains ambiguous. This CDR3 is 13 amino acids long. Germline V gene data show CDR1 as ENHRY and CDR2 as SYGVKD. The V and J ends lost 7 bases and 5 bases respectively, with 14 bases between them. CDR3 bases: TGTGCCATCATGGCGCTCATTGGGACTGAAGCTTTCTTT. This translates into CAIMALIGTEAFF.

The chain employs TRBV9 and TRBJ1-6; D possibly corresponds to TRBD1 (5 bases). The CDR3 spans 13 residues. V lost 6 bases to trimming and J lost 5 bases, with 9 bases between them. CDR1 is SGDLS, CDR2 YYNGEE, per germline. The CDR3 DNA is TGTGCCAGCAAGGGGACCGATAATTCACCCCTCCACTTT. It codes for CASKGTDNSPLHF.

This clonotype has a count of ten or more. This chain joins TRBV2 and TRBJ1-6, with unresolved D. Trimming stripped 8 bases from V and 6 bases from J, with 14 bases between. The CDR3 consists of 14 residues. Germline V gene data show CDR1 as SNHLY and CDR2 as FYNNEI. This CDR3 is CASQGGSSNSPLHF. CDR3 DNA sequence: TGTGCCAGCCAAGGAGGTAGCAGTAATTCACCCCTCCACTTT.